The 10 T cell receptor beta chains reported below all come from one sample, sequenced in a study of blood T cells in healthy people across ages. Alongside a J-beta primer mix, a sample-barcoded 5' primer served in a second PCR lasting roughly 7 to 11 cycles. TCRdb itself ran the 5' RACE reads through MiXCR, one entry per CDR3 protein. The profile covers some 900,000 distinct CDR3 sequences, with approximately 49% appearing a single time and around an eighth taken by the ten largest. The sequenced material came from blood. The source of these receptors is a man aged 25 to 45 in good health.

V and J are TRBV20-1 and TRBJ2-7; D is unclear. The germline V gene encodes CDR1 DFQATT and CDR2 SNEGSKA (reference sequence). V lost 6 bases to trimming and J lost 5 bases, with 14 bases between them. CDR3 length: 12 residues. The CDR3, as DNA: TGCAGTGCCCCCAAGTCGTATAACGAGCAGTACTTC. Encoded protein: CSAPKSYNEQYF.

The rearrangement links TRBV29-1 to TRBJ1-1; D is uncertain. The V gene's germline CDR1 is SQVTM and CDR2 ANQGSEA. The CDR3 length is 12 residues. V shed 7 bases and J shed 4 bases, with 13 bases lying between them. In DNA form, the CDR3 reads TGCAGCGGGAAGACCGCGGGCACTGAAGCTTTCTTT. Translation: CSGKTAGTEAFF.

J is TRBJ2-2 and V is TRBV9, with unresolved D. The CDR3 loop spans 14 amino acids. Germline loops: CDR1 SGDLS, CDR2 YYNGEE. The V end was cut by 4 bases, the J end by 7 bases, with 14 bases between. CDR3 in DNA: TGTGCCAGCAGCACCTATTCCGGGTACGGGGAGCTGTTTTTT. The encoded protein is CASSTYSGYGELFF.

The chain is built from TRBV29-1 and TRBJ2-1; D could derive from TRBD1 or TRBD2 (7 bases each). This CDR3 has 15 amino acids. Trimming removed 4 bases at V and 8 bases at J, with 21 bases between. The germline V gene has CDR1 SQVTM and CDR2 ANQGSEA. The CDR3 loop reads CSVGGGDRVVDEQFF. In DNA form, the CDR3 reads TGCAGCGTTGGGGGGGGTGACAGGGTAGTGGATGAGCAGTTCTTC.

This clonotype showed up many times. DNA for the CDR3: TGCAGCGTTGAAGGGGAGACGGACTCCTACGAGCAGTACTTC. Translating gives CSVEGETDSYEQYF. V is TRBV29-1 and J is TRBJ2-7; a possible D gene is TRBD2 (5 bases). The CDR3 contains 14 residues. CDR1 and CDR2 (germline): SQVTM, ANQGSEA. Trimming took 1 base from V and 0 from J, leaving 10 bases between them.

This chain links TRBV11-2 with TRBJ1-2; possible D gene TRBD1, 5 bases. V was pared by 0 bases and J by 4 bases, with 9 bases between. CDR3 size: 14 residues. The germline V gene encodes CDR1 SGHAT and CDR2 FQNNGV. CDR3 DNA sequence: TGTGCCAGCAGCTTAGAAGCAGGGATCTATGGCTACACCTTC. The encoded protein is CASSLEAGIYGYTF.

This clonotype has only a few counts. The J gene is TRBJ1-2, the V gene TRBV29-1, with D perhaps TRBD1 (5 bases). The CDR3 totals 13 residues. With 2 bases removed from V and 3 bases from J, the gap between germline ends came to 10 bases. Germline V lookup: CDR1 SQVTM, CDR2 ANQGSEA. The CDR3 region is CSVEWSGDYGYTF. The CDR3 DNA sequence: TGCAGCGTTGAATGGTCGGGGGACTATGGCTACACCTTC.

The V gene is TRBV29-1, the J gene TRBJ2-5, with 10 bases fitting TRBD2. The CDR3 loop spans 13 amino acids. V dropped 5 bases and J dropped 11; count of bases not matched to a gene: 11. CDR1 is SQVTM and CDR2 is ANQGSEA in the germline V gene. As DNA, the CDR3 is TGCAGCGTTTTCGATGCACTAGCGGGGTGGCAGTACTTC. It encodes CSVFDALAGWQYF.

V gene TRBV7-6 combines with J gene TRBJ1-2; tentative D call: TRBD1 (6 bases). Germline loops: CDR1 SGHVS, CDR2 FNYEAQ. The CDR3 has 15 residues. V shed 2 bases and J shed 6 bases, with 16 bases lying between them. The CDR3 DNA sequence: TGTGCCAGCAGCTTACGACAGGATACGAGGGATGGCTACACCTTC. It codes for CASSLRQDTRDGYTF. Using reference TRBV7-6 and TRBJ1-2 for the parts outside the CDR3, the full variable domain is GAGVSQSPRYKVTKRGQDVALRCDPISGHVSLYWYRQALGQGPEFLTYFNYEAQQDKSGLPNDRFSAERPEGSISTLTIQRTEQRDSAMYRCASSLRQDTRDGYTFGSGTRLTVV.

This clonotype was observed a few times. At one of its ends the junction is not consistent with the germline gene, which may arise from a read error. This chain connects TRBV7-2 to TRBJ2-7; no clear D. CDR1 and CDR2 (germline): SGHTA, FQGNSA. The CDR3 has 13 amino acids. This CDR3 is CASSVAGPYEQYF. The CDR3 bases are TGTGCCAGCAGCGTAGCTGGTCCCTACGAGCAGTACTTC.